This TCR beta chain was recorded in a study of molecular identifiers for immune sequencing clone quantification. Study at large: Sequencing covered four of five parts into which replicate RNA from around 20,000 or 100,000 naive CD8 cells was split.

The length of the CDR3 is 15 residues. Germline CDR1 reads SGHVS; CDR2 reads FNYEAQ. The use of previously described methods and listed TCR primers produced the bulk TCR libraries. TCRdb used MiXCR to reprocess the PCR reads, holding one entry per CDR3 protein. The table shows some 580,000 distinct CDR3 sequences, with around 25% occurring only once. Study-wide findings and caveats: Whereas naive cells kept under 1% of molecules in clones above 20 RNA copies, such clones held over 99% in effectors.

Comment on this clonotype: What it binds is unknown. A single base separates this from a much larger clone, so it may be a read error.

The TCR was taken from a human donor in good health. Some libraries in this study had Jurkat cell RNA spiked in. The sequencing input was naive CD8+ T cells from blood, with Jurkat cell RNA spiked in. Subset indicated: FACS-sorted CD8+CD4-CCR7+CD45RA+ naive T cells. This chain links TRBV7-6 with TRBJ2-1, with D hard to call. The DNA for the CDR3 is TGTGCCAGCATCTTAGAACGGAGCTCCTACAATGAGCAGTTCTTC. Encoded protein: CASILERSSYNEQFF.